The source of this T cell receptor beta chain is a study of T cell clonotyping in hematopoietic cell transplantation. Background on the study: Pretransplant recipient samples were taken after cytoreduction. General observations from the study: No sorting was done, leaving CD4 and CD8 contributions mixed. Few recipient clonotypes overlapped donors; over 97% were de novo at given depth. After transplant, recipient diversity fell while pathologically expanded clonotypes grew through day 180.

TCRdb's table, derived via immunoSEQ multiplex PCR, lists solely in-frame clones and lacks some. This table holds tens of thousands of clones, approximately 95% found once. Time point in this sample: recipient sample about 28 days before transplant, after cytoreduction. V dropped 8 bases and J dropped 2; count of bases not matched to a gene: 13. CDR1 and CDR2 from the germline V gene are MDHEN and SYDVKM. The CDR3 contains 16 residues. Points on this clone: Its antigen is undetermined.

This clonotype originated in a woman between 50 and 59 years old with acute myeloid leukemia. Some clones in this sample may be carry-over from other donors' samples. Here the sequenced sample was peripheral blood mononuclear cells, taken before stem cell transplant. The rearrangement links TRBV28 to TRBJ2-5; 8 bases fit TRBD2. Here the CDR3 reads CASLQAAGGNQETQYF. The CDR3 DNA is TGTGCCAGCCTACAAGCCGCGGGAGGAAATCAAGAGACCCAGTACTTC.